The following is a T cell receptor beta chain sequence with its context. Germline V gives CDR1 MNHEY, CDR2 SVGEGT. Trimming stripped 2 bases from V and 1 base from J, with 8 bases between. This CDR3 has 14 residues. Using immunoSEQ multiplex PCR, the repertoire was profiled, and TCRdb retains in-frame clones only, with some absent. The sample lists some 90,000 clones, 86% occurring once. This sample was taken from a study of T cell responses to AZD1222 COVID-19 vaccine. The source material was peripheral blood, sampled on day 0 of AZD1222 vaccination. The receptor was derived from an adult in good health. V gene TRBV6-2 or TRBV6-3 combines with J gene TRBJ1-1, with no clear D. The CDR3 region is CASSYPTANTEAFF. DNA of the CDR3: TGTGCCAGCAGTTACCCGACCGCGAACACTGAAGCTTTCTTT.